This note documents a single TCR beta chain sequence. Its cognate antigen is unknown. The data belong to a study of cytomegalovirus exposure and HLA in healthy donors. Findings and caveats of the study: Rarity held for most TCR sequences, but there were some public TCRs that occurred in many donors.

Germline V gives CDR1 SGHTA, CDR2 FQGTGA. The CDR3 is 16 amino acids. Trimming took 2 bases from V and 0 from J; bases not matched to a gene: 6. The study ran its PCR with 60 Vbeta and 13 Jbeta primers. Sequencing used immunoSEQ multiplex PCR; TCRdb keeps in-frame clones, though not all of them. Of fewer than 200,000 clones in the sample, approximately 12% were seen once. The sequenced material came from PBMCs. The V call is TRBV7-3, the J call TRBJ2-5, with 7 bases fitting TRBD2. This sequence originates from a man aged 45-65 years in good health and CMV-seropositive. The CDR3 loop is CASSLLGGGYQETQYF. Here the CDR3 DNA reads TGTGCCAGCAGCTTACTTGGCGGGGGTTACCAAGAGACCCAGTACTTC.